This paragraph covers one T cell receptor (beta chain) sequence. A read error is possible here, since a much larger clone lies one base away. The CDR3 has 16 residues. Per germline, CDR1 ENHRY and CDR2 SYGVKD. TCRdb used MiXCR to reprocess the RT-PCR reads, holding one entry per CDR3 protein. The sample lists about 680,000 distinct CDR3 sequences; 14% were seen once. Sequencing was carried out using memory CD4+ T cells from blood. V gene TRBV10-3 combines with J gene TRBJ2-3; maybe TRBD1 (6 bases). The TCR comes from a female donor in good health, serving as a healthy control. CDR3 nucleotides: TGTGCCATCAGTGAATCCAGACAGGCTAGCATAGATACGCAGTATTTT. Its protein product is CAISESRQASIDTQYF.